This section outlines one TCR beta chain sequence together with its context. The data stem from a study of blood T cell repertoires in COVID-19. Study details: Samples taken during acute and convalescent COVID-19 were collected in the United States, Italy and Spain. From T cells, B-cell-depleted T cells, or PBMCs came the material, which was cDNA or gDNA.

Per the study methods: Reference gene primers were amplified, and this amplification served to estimate nucleated cell counts. Here immunoSEQ multiplex PCR was the method, and the copy in TCRdb shows in-frame clones only, minus some. That table supplies the V and J calls and clone size; D and trimming were determined from the DNA. Among about 270,000 clones, roughly nine tenths were seen once, and the ten largest hold about 12%. The CDR3 is made up of 15 amino acids. With 4 bases clipped from V and 0 bases from J, the junction kept 4 bases outside the gene matches. In germline, CDR1 is KGHSH, CDR2 LQKENI.

The sequenced sample consisted of peripheral blood. The receptor was derived from a young woman with COVID-19, enrolled during active disease. V and J are TRBV18 and TRBJ1-1, with 8 bases identical to TRBD1. The CDR3 DNA sequence: TGTGCCAGCTCACAGCGACAGGGGCTGAACACTGAAGCTTTCTTT. Its protein is CASSQRQGLNTEAFF.